The 5 T cell receptor beta chains in this list originate from one sample, sequenced in a study of T-cell memory formation after mild COVID-19. In TCRdb, the 5' RACE reads were re-called with MiXCR into one record per CDR3 protein. Here the sample spans fewer than 90,000 distinct CDR3 sequences, 11% to 15% being singletons. The specimen sequenced was PBMCs or a T cell subset sorted from them (not recorded which). The receptors were gathered from an adult woman who had mild COVID-19 (a few samples of this study predate the infection). Cell type and time point are not known.

The V call is TRBV15, the J call TRBJ2-5, with D hard to call. The CDR3 runs 12 residues. The germline V and J ends were trimmed by 11 bases and 2 bases, with 12 bases remaining between them. CDR1 is LNHNV and CDR2 is YYDKDF in the germline V gene (reference sequence). In DNA, the CDR3 is TGTGCCTCAGGAGAGGAGCAAGAGACCCAGTACTTC. This sequence encodes CASGEEQETQYF.

The sample holds a few counts of this clonotype. DNA for the CDR3: TGTGCCAGCACCACGGGAGGTGGCACTGAAGCTTTCTTT. Encoded protein: CASTTGGGTEAFF. This rearrangement joins TRBV7-9 to TRBJ1-1, with no clear D. Germline V gene sequence: CDR1 SEHNR, CDR2 FQNEAQ (reference sequence). V lost 7 bases, J lost 4 bases, and 13 bases lay in between. This CDR3 region has 13 residues.

This clonotype was picked up many times. J is TRBJ2-2 and V is TRBV5-1, with D possibly TRBD1 on 6 matching bases. Germline V gene data show CDR1 as SGHRS and CDR2 as YFSETQ. Trimming cost V 4 bases and J 1 base, with 14 bases left between them. This CDR3 has 16 residues. CDR3 sequence (DNA): TGCGCCAGCAGCGAGAATCCGGGACAGAACACCGGGGAGCTGTTTTTT. Translation gives CASSENPGQNTGELFF.

This clonotype was detected only a few times. The J gene is TRBJ1-5, the V gene TRBV24-1, with 8 bases that match TRBD1. CDR3 length: 12 residues. Germline V lookup: CDR1 KGHDR, CDR2 SFDVKD. The trim removed 7 bases at V and 16 bases at J, leaving 11 bases unmatched. CDR3 sequence: CATRGPGQGYHF. CDR3 nucleotide sequence: TGTGCCACCAGGGGACCCGGACAGGGCTACCATTTT.

The chain is built from TRBV6-2 or TRBV6-3 and TRBJ2-1, with 8 bases matching TRBD2. J gave up 8 bases and V 7 bases, and 13 bases lay outside the gene matches. The CDR3 length is 15 residues. Germline values: CDR1 MNHEY, CDR2 SVGEGT. CDR3 bases: TGTGCCAGCACAATCGGACTAGCTCTATTGGATGAGCAGTTCTTC. Protein: CASTIGLALLDEQFF.